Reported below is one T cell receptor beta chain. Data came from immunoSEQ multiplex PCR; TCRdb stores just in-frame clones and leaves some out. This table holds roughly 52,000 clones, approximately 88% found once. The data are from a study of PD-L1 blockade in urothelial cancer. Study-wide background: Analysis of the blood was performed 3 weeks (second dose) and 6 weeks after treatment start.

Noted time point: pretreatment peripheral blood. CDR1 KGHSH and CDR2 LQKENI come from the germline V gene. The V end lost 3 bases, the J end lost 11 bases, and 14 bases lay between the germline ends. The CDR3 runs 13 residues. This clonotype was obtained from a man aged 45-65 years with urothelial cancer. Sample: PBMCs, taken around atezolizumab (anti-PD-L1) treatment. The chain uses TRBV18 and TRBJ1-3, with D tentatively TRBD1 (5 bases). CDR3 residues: CASSPRDDLPIYF. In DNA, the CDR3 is TGTGCCAGCTCACCCAGGGATGACCTCCCCATATATTTT. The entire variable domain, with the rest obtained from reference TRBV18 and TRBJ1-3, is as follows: NAGVMQNPRHLVRRRGQEARLRCSPMKGHSHVYWYRQLPEEGLKFMVYLQKENIIDESGMPKERFSAEFPKEGPSILRIQQVVRGDSAAYFCASSPRDDLPIYFGEGSWLTVV.